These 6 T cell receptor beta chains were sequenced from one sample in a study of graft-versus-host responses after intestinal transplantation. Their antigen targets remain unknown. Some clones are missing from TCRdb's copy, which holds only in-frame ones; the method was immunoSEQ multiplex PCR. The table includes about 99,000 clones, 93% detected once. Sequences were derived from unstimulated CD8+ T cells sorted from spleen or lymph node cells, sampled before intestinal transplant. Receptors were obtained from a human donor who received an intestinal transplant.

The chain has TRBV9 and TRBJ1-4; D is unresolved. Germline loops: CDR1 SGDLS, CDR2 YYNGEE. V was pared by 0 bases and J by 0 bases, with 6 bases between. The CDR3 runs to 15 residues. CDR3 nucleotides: TGTGCCAGCAGCGTAGAATCTGCAACTAATGAAAAACTGTTTTTT. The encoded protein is CASSVESATNEKLFF.

The CDR3: CASRSTEGGNQPQHF. The CDR3 DNA follows: TGCGCCAGCAGATCTACTGAGGGGGGCAATCAGCCCCAGCATTTT. This rearrangement joins TRBV4-1 to TRBJ1-5, with TRBD1 as a possible D gene (6 bases). Germline assignment: CDR1 MGHRA and CDR2 YSYEKL. V gave up 6 bases and J gave up 2 bases, with 14 bases separating them. This CDR3 contains 15 residues.

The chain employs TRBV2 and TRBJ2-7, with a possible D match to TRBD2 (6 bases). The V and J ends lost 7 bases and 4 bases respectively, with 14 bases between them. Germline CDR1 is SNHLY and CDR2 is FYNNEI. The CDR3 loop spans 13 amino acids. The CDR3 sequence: CASTGEWRYEQYF. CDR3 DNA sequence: TGTGCCAGCACGGGGGAATGGAGATACGAGCAGTACTTC.

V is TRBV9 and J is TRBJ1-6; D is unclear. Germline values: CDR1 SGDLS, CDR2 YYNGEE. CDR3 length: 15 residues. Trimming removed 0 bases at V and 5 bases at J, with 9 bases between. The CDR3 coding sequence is TGTGCCAGCAGCGTAGTTACGGTCCATAATTCACCCCTCCACTTT. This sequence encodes CASSVVTVHNSPLHF. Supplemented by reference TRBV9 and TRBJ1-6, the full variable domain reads DSGVTQTPKHLITATGQRVTLRCSPRSGDLSVYWYQQSLDQGLQFLIQYYNGEERAKGNILERFSAQQFPDLHSELNLSSLELGDSALYFCASSVVTVHNSPLHFGNGTRLTVT.

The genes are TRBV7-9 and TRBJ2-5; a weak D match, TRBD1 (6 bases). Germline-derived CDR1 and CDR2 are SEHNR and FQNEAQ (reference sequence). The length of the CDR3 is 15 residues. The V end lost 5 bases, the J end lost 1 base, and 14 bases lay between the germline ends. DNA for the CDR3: TGTGCCAGCAGCCTCCAGGGGACCACCCAAGAGACCCAGTACTTC. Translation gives CASSLQGTTQETQYF.

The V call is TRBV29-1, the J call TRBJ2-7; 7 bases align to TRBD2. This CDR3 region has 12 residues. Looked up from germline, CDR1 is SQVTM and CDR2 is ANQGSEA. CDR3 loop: CRRGGSVYEQYF. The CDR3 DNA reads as TGCAGGAGGGGAGGGTCGGTCTACGAGCAGTACTTC.